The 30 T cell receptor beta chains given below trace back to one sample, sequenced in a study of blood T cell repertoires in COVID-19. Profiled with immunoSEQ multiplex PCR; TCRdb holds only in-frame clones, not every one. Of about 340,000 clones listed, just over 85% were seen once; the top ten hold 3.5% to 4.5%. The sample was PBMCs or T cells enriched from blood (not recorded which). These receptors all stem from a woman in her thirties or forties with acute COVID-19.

CDR3 sequence reads: CASSSWTSGRAKETQYF. CDR3 DNA: TGTGCCAGCAGTTCGTGGACTAGCGGGAGGGCCAAGGAGACCCAGTACTTC. The V and J genes are TRBV28 and TRBJ2-5, with TRBD2 identical over 15 bases. Germline loops: CDR1 MDHEN, CDR2 SYDVKM. CDR3 length equals 17 residues. With 4 bases clipped from V and 5 bases from J, the junction kept 8 bases outside the gene matches.

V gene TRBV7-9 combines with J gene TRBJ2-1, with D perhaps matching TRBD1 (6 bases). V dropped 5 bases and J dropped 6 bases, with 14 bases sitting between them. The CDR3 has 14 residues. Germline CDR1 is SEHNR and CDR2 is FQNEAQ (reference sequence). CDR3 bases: TGTGCCAGCAGCCTAAATAAACAGGGCAATGAGCAGTTCTTC. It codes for CASSLNKQGNEQFF.

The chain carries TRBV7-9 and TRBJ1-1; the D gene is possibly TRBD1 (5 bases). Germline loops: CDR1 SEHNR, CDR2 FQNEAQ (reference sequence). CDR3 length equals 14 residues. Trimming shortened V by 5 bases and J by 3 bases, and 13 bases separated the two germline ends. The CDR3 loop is CASSPGVQDTEAFF. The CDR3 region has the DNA TGTGCCAGCAGCCCGGGGGTTCAAGACACTGAAGCTTTCTTT.

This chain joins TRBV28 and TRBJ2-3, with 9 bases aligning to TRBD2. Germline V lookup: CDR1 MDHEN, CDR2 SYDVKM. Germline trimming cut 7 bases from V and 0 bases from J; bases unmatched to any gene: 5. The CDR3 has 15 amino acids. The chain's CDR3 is CASKTSGPSTDTQYF. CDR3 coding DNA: TGTGCCAGCAAGACTAGCGGTCCTAGCACAGATACGCAGTATTTT. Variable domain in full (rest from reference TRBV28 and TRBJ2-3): DVKVTQSSRYLVKRTGEKVFLECVQDMDHENMFWYRQDPGLGLRLIYFSYDVKMKEKGDIPEGYSVSREKKERFSLILESASTNQTSMYLCASKTSGPSTDTQYFGPGTRLTVL.

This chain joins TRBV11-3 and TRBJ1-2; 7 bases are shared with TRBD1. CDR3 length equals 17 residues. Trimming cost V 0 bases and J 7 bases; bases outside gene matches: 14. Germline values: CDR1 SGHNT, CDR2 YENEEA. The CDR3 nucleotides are TGTGCCAGCAGCTTAGATCTAGGGGGCAGATTGTGTTTTGGCTACACCTTC. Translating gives CASSLDLGGRLCFGYTF.

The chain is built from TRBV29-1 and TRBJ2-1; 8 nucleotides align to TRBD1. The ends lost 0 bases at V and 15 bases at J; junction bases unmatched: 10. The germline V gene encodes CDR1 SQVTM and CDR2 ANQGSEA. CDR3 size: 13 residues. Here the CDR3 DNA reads TGCAGCGTTGAAGAATTATTCGACAGGGGCAGGTTCTTC. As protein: CSVEELFDRGRFF.

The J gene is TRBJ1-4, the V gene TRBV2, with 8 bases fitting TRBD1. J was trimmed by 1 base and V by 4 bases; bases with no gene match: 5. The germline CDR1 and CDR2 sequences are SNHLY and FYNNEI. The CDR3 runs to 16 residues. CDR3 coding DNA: TGTGCCAGCAGTGGACAGGACAGGGAAACTAATGAAAAACTGTTTTTT. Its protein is CASSGQDRETNEKLFF.

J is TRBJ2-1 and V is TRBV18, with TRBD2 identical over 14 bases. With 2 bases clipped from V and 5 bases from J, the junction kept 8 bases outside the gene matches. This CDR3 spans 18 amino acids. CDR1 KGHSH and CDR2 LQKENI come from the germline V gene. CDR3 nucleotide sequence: TGTGCCAGCTCACCAATGACTAGCGGGGGGGCCCTGAACAATGAGCAGTTCTTC. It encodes CASSPMTSGGALNNEQFF.

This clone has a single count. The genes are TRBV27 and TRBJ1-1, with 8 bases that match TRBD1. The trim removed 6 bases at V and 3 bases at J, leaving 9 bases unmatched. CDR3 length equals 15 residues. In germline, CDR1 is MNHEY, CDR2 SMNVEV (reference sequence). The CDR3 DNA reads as TGTGCCAGCAGCCAGTTGACAGGGGCGCACACTGAAGCTTTCTTT. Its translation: CASSQLTGAHTEAFF.

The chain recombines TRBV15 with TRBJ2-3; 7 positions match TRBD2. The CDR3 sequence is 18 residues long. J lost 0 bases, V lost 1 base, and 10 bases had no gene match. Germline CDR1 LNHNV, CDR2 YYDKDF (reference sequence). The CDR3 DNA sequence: TGTGCCACCAGCAGAGGGAGGGAGGGGTTGGTAAGCACAGATACGCAGTATTTT. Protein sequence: CATSRGREGLVSTDTQYF.

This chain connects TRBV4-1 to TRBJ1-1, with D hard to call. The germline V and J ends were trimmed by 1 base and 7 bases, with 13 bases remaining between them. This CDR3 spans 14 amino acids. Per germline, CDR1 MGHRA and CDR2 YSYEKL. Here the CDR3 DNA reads TGCGCCAGCAGCCAAGTTATGCTAGTCGGTGAAGCTTTCTTT. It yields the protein CASSQVMLVGEAFF.

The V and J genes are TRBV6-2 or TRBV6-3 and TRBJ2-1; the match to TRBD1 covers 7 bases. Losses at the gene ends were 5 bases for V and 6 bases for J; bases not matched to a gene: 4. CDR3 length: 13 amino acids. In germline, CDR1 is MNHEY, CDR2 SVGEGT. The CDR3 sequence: CASSLGQFNEQFF. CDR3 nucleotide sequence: TGTGCCAGCAGTCTGGGACAGTTCAATGAGCAGTTCTTC.

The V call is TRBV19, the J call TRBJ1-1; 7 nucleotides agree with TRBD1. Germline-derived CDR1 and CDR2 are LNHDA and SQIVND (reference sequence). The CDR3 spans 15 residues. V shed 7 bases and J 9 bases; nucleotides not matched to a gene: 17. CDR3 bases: TGTGCCAGTATTTTTGTTGGGCTTAAGGGGGCGAAAGCTTTCTTT. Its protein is CASIFVGLKGAKAFF.

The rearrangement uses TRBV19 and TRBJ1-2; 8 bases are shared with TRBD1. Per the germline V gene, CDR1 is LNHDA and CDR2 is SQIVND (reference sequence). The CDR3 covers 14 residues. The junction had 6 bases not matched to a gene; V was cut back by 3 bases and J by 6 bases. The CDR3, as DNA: TGTGCCAGTAGTATGATACAGGGGGTCAATGGCTACACCTTC. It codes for CASSMIQGVNGYTF. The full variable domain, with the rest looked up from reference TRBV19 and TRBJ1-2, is DGGITQSPKYLFRKEGQNVTLSCEQNLNHDAMYWYRQDPGQGLRLIYYSQIVNDFQKGDIAEGYSVSREKKESFPLTVTSAQKNPTAFYLCASSMIQGVNGYTFGSGTRLTVV.

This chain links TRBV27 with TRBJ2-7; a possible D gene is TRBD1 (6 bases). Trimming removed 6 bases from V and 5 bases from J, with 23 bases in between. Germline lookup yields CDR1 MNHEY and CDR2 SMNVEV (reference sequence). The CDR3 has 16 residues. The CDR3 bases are TGTGCCAGCAGGCCCGGTCCTAAACTGGGGGCCCACGAGCAGTACTTC. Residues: CASRPGPKLGAHEQYF.

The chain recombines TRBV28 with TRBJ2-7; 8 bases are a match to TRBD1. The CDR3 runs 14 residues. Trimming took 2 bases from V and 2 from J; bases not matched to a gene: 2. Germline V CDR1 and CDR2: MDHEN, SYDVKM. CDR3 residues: CASSLPGGAYEQYF. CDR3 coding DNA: TGTGCCAGCAGTTTACCAGGGGGCGCCTACGAGCAGTACTTC. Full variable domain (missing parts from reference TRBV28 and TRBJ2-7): DVKVTQSSRYLVKRTGEKVFLECVQDMDHENMFWYRQDPGLGLRLIYFSYDVKMKEKGDIPEGYSVSREKKERFSLILESASTNQTSMYLCASSLPGGAYEQYFGPGTRLTVT.

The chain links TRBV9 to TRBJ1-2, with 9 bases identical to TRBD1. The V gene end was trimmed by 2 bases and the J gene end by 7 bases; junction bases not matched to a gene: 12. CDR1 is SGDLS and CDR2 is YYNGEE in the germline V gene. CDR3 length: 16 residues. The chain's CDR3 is CASSVEDTGTGSGYTF. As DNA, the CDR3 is TGTGCCAGCAGCGTCGAAGACACAGGGACAGGGAGTGGCTACACCTTC. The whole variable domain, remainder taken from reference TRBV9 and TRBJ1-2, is DSGVTQTPKHLITATGQRVTLRCSPRSGDLSVYWYQQSLDQGLQFLIQYYNGEERAKGNILERFSAQQFPDLHSELNLSSLELGDSALYFCASSVEDTGTGSGYTFGSGTRLTVV.

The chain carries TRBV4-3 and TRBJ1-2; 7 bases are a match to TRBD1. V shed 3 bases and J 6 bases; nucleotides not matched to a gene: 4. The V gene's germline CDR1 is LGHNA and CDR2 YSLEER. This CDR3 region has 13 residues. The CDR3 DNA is TGCGCCAGCAGCCAGGGCACAGGGGATGGCTACACCTTC. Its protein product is CASSQGTGDGYTF.

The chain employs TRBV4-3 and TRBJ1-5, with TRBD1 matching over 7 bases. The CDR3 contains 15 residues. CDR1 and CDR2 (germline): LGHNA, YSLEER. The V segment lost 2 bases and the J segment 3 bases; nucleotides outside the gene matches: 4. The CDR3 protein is CASSQITGVNQPQHF. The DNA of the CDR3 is TGCGCCAGCAGCCAAATAACAGGGGTCAATCAGCCCCAGCATTTT.

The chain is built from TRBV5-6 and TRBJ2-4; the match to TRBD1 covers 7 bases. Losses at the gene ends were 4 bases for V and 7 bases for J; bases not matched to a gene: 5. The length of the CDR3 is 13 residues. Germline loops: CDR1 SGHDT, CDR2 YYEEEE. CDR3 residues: CASSLQGMNIQYF. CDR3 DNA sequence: TGTGCCAGCAGCCTACAGGGGATGAACATTCAGTACTTC.

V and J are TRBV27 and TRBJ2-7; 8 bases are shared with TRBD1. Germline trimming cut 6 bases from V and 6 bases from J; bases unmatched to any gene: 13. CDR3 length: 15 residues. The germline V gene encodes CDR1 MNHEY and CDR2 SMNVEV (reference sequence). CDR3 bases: TGTGCCAGCAGACCCCTTGACAGGGGACGCAGCGAGCAGTACTTC. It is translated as CASRPLDRGRSEQYF.

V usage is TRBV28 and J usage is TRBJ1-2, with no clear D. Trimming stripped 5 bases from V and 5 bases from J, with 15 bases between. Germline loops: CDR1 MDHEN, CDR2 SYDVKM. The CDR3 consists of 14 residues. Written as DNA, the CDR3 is TGTGCCAGCAGTAAATCGGGAAACTCTTATGGCTACACCTTC. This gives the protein CASSKSGNSYGYTF.

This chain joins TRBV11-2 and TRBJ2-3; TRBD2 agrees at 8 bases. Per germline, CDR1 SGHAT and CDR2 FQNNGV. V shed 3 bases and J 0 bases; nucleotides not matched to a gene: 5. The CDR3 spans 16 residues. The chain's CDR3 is CASSFYPGGSTDTQYF. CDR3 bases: TGTGCCAGCAGCTTTTATCCGGGGGGGAGCACAGATACGCAGTATTTT.

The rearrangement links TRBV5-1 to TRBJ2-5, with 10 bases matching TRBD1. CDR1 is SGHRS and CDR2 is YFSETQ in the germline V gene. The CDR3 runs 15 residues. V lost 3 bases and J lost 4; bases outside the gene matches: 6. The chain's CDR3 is CASSWRTGGTETQYF. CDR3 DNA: TGCGCCAGCAGCTGGAGGACAGGGGGGACAGAGACCCAGTACTTC.

CDR3 in amino acids: CASSQDPWGQSYEQYF. CDR3 nucleotide sequence: TGTGCCAGCAGCCAAGATCCATGGGGACAGAGTTACGAGCAGTACTTC. The V call is TRBV3-1 (or the pseudogene TRBV3-2), the J call TRBJ2-7, with 7 nucleotides matching TRBD1. CDR3 length: 16 residues. With 0 bases clipped from V and 4 bases from J, the junction kept 9 bases outside the gene matches. CDR1 is LGHDT, CDR2 YNNKEL, per germline (reference sequence).

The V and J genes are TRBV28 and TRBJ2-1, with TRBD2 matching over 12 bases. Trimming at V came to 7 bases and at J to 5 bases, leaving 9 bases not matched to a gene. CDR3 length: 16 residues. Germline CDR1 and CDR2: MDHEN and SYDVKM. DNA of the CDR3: TGTGCCAGCACCCCTTCCGGACTAGCGGGAAACAATGAGCAGTTCTTC. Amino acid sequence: CASTPSGLAGNNEQFF.

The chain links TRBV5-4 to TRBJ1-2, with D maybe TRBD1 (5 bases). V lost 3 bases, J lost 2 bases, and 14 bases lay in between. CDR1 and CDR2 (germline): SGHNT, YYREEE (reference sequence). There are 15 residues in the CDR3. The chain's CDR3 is CASSSTPTGNYGYTF. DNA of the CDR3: TGTGCCAGCAGCTCGACACCCACAGGAAACTATGGCTACACCTTC.

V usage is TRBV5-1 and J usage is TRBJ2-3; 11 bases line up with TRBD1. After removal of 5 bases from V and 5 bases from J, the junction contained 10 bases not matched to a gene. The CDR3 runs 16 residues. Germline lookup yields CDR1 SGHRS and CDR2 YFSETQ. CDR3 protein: CASRNTGTGGGDTQYF. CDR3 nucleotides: TGCGCCAGCAGGAACACCGGGACAGGGGGAGGAGATACGCAGTATTTT.

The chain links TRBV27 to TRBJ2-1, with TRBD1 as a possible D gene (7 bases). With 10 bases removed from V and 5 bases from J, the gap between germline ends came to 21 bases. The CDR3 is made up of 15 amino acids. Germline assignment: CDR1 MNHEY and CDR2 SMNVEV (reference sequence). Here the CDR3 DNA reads TGTGCCACCAGGTCGAGGGCAGGGGGGAACAATGAGCAGTTCTTC. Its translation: CATRSRAGGNNEQFF.

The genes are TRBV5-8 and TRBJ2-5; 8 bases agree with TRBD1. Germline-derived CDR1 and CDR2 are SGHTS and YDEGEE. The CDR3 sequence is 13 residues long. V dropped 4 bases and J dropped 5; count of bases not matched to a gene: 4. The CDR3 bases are TGTGCCAGCAGCGGAAACAGGGGGGAGACCCAGTACTTC. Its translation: CASSGNRGETQYF.